The rows below give T cell receptor beta chains drawn from one sample of a study of cytomegalovirus exposure and HLA in healthy donors. Clones were sequenced by immunoSEQ multiplex PCR, and TCRdb holds only the in-frame ones, with some missing. Of about 180,000 clones listed, around 80% are singletons. The sample comprised PBMCs. These receptor sequences come from a young man in good health and CMV-seropositive. CDR3s include the opening cysteine and the closing phenylalanine or tryptophan. Fields, in order: clone size, J gene, D gene, V gene, CDR3 protein, CDR3 DNA. The D gene is left open where the match is weak. Expanded clones are given a class, and other clones once, few, many or no size at all.

abundance: .; j_gene: TRBJ1-4; d_gene: .; v_gene: TRBV4-1; CDR3aa: CASSDGKGGSNEKLFF; CDR3nt: TGCGCCAGCAGCGACGGAAAGGGGGGGAGTAATGAAAAACTGTTTTTT
abundance: .; j_gene: TRBJ1-2; d_gene: TRBD1; v_gene: TRBV5-1; CDR3aa: CASSPDRGRDGYTF; CDR3nt: TGCGCCAGCAGCCCGGACAGGGGGCGAGATGGCTACACCTTC
abundance: few; j_gene: TRBJ1-5; d_gene: TRBD1; v_gene: TRBV5-8; CDR3aa: CASSLGQGRHQPQHF; CDR3nt: TGTGCCAGCAGCTTGGGACAGGGCCGGCATCAGCCCCAGCATTTT
abundance: .; j_gene: TRBJ1-1; d_gene: .; v_gene: TRBV21-1; CDR3aa: CASSRQGRWTEAFF; CDR3nt: TGTGCCAGCAGCAGACAGGGGAGATGGACTGAAGCTTTCTTT
abundance: once; j_gene: TRBJ2-5; d_gene: .; v_gene: TRBV11-2; CDR3aa: CASSLRLQGGETQYF; CDR3nt: TGTGCCAGCAGCCTACGCCTCCAGGGGGGAGAGACCCAGTACTTC
abundance: .; j_gene: TRBJ2-3; d_gene: TRBD2; v_gene: TRBV28; CDR3aa: CASSLYGTSGRRTDTQYF; CDR3nt: TGTGCCAGCAGTTTATACGGTACTAGCGGGAGACGCACAGATACGCAGTATTTT
abundance: .; j_gene: TRBJ1-1; d_gene: .; v_gene: TRBV5-1; CDR3aa: CASSLDPRRGNPEAFF; CDR3nt: TGCGCCAGCAGCTTGGACCCACGTCGGGGAAACCCTGAAGCTTTCTTT
abundance: .; j_gene: TRBJ2-3; d_gene: TRBD2; v_gene: TRBV6-4; CDR3aa: CASSATSADTQYF; CDR3nt: TGTGCCAGCAGTGCGACTAGCGCAGATACGCAGTATTTT
abundance: .; j_gene: TRBJ2-3; d_gene: .; v_gene: TRBV11-3; CDR3aa: CASSRGTRSLADTQYF; CDR3nt: TGTGCCAGCAGCCGAGGGACAAGGAGTCTAGCAGATACGCAGTATTTT
abundance: few; j_gene: TRBJ1-6; d_gene: .; v_gene: TRBV4-3; CDR3aa: CASSQGGVPYNSPLHF; CDR3nt: TGCGCCAGCAGCCAAGGGGGAGTGCCCTATAATTCACCCCTCCACTTT
abundance: .; j_gene: TRBJ1-6; d_gene: .; v_gene: TRBV29-1; CDR3aa: CSAREGNSPLHF; CDR3nt: TGCAGCGCCCGGGAGGGGAATTCACCCCTCCACTTT
abundance: .; j_gene: TRBJ2-7; d_gene: .; v_gene: TRBV4-1; CDR3aa: CASSPPGAGGPPEQYF; CDR3nt: TGCGCCAGCAGCCCCCCCGGAGCAGGGGGGCCCCCCGAGCAGTACTTC
abundance: .; j_gene: TRBJ1-6; d_gene: .; v_gene: TRBV11-3; CDR3aa: CASSLENFNSPLHF; CDR3nt: TGTGCCAGCAGCTTAGAGAACTTTAATTCACCCCTCCACTTT